Listed here is a single T cell receptor beta chain. What it recognizes is unknown. This entry comes from a study of T cell repertoires in ileal Crohn's disease. Whole-study results and caveats: Within the first postoperative year, endoscopy came at median about 7.3 months.

The CDR3 consists of 16 residues. Germline lookup yields CDR1 SGHNT and CDR2 YENEEA. Trimming left V 3 bases short and J 6 bases short, with 18 bases between. The method was immunoSEQ multiplex PCR; TCRdb's version includes in-frame clones alone and lacks a portion of them. The table includes about 62,000 clones, about 89% detected once. As to time point: neoterminal ileum biopsy at postoperative endoscopy, about 6 months after surgery. Sequencing was done on a sample of ileal tissue. This sequence originates from an adult with Crohn's disease. V is TRBV11-3 and J is TRBJ1-5, with a weak D call TRBD1 (5 bases). DNA for the CDR3: TGTGCCAGCAGCTTTATGGATAGGGGCTGGGGTCAGCCCCAGCATTTT. It yields the protein CASSFMDRGWGQPQHF.